A single sample gave rise to the 15 T cell receptor beta chains below, sequenced in a study of blood T cell repertoires in COVID-19. Generated by immunoSEQ multiplex PCR, the TCRdb table keeps only in-frame clones and is missing some. The sample comprises hundreds of thousands of clones, roughly 85% of which are singletons, and more than 1.4% rests with the top ten. Source material: peripheral blood. The receptors come from a woman aged 25 to 39 with active or convalescent COVID-19.

The CDR3 DNA reads TGCAGTGCTAGTACAATAGCGTCCGGGGAGCTGTTTTTT. It is translated as CSASTIASGELFF. The chain has TRBV20-1 and TRBJ2-2, with D maybe TRBD2 (5 bases). CDR1 is DFQATT and CDR2 is SNEGSKA in the germline V gene (reference sequence). Trimming pared 3 bases from V and 6 bases from J, leaving 11 bases between. The CDR3 has 13 amino acids.

This clone has only one observation. The CDR3 protein is CASSPRQEPEGSGYTF. The CDR3 nucleotides are TGTGCCAGCTCACCACGCCAGGAGCCGGAGGGTAGTGGCTACACCTTC. V and J are TRBV18 and TRBJ1-2, with D uncertain. The CDR3 is made up of 16 amino acids. Germline V gene lookup returns CDR1 KGHSH and CDR2 LQKENI. Trimming took 1 base from V and 7 from J, leaving 19 bases between them.

The V gene is TRBV6-6, the J gene TRBJ2-6; TRBD2 aligns across 10 bases. Germline V CDR1 and CDR2: MNHNY, SVGAGI (reference sequence). This CDR3 comprises 20 residues. After removal of 5 bases from V and 1 base from J, the junction contained 14 bases not matched to a gene. The CDR3 is CASSPVPSGRAGSGANVLTF. DNA for the CDR3: TGTGCCAGCAGTCCCGTCCCCAGCGGGAGGGCCGGTTCTGGGGCCAACGTCCTGACTTTC.

This clone occurred once. This CDR3 is CASSPTDRGHEQFF. The CDR3 DNA sequence: TGTGCCAGCAGTCCCACGGACAGGGGGCATGAGCAGTTCTTC. The chain uses TRBV27 and TRBJ2-1, with 11 nucleotides matching TRBD1. The CDR3 consists of 14 residues. With V trimmed by 5 bases and J by 8 bases, 5 bases remained unmatched. Germline lookup yields CDR1 MNHEY and CDR2 SMNVEV (reference sequence).

CDR3 nucleotides: TGTGCCACCAGTGATCGGGACAGTTTCTATGGCTACACCTTC. It translates to CATSDRDSFYGYTF. V and J are TRBV24-1 and TRBJ1-2, with TRBD1 matching over 7 bases. Germline CDR1 reads KGHDR; CDR2 reads SFDVKD. The CDR3 totals 14 residues. J gave up 4 bases and V 3 bases, and 4 bases lay outside the gene matches.

The V call is TRBV19, the J call TRBJ1-4; 7 positions match TRBD1. Per the germline V gene, CDR1 is LNHDA and CDR2 is SQIVND (reference sequence). The ends lost 0 bases at V and 7 bases at J; junction bases unmatched: 5. The CDR3 spans 15 residues. CDR3 loop: CASSIDTGVVEKLFF. CDR3 coding DNA: TGTGCCAGTAGTATAGACACAGGGGTGGTTGAAAAACTGTTTTTT.

CDR3 DNA: TGTGCCTGGAGTGCGGGGGGGGGTCATGATACGCAGTATTTT. Amino acids: CAWSAGGGHDTQYF. V gene TRBV30 combines with J gene TRBJ2-3; the match to TRBD2 covers 8 bases. The CDR3 is 14 residues long. CDR1 is GTSNPN, CDR2 SVGIG, per germline (reference sequence). V lost 1 base and J lost 6; bases outside the gene matches: 6.

The CDR3 region is CASTRDLRWFGNQPQHF. CDR3 bases: TGTGCCAGCACCCGGGACTTACGGTGGTTCGGCAATCAGCCCCAGCATTTT. V and J are TRBV6-4 and TRBJ1-5; the D gene is possibly TRBD1 (5 bases). Trimming removed 7 bases at V and 2 bases at J, with 21 bases between. The CDR3 loop spans 17 amino acids. Looked up from germline, CDR1 is MRHNA and CDR2 is SNTAGT.

The chain links TRBV7-8 to TRBJ1-2, with 8 bases aligning to TRBD1. V was pared by 1 base and J by 2 bases, with 6 bases of the junction left unmatched. This CDR3 spans 16 amino acids. Germline V gene sequence: CDR1 SGHVS, CDR2 FQNEAQ. The CDR3 sequence is CASSLGWTGKNYGYTF. CDR3 coding DNA: TGTGCCAGCAGCTTAGGATGGACAGGGAAGAACTATGGCTACACCTTC.

The chain couples TRBV7-9 to TRBJ1-2; possible D gene TRBD1, 5 bases. The CDR3 runs to 15 residues. V was shortened by 5 bases and J by 9 bases, with 22 bases between the two germline ends. Germline values: CDR1 SEHNR, CDR2 FQNEAQ (reference sequence). The CDR3 DNA reads TGTGCCAGCAGCCCCCGGGAGGGGACCTCCGGACGCTACACCTTC. Encoded protein: CASSPREGTSGRYTF. The entire variable domain, with the rest obtained from reference TRBV7-9 and TRBJ1-2, is as follows: DTGVSQNPRHKITKRGQNVTFRCDPISEHNRLYWYRQTLGQGPEFLTYFQNEAQLEKSRLLSDRFSAERPKGSFSTLEIQRTEQGDSAMYLCASSPREGTSGRYTFGSGTRLTVV.

The V and J genes are TRBV4-1 and TRBJ1-6; D gene ambiguous. Germline V gene lookup returns CDR1 MGHRA and CDR2 YSYEKL. V was clipped by 0 bases and J by 10 bases, with 13 bases between them. The CDR3 has 15 amino acids. DNA of the CDR3: TGCGCCAGCAGCCAAGATCCCGGGGTTGGCTCACCCCTCCACTTT. It codes for CASSQDPGVGSPLHF.

V is TRBV27 and J is TRBJ2-1; 12 bases agree with TRBD2. Unmatched junction bases numbered 12, after V lost 4 bases and J lost 2 bases. CDR3 size: 19 residues. Per germline, CDR1 MNHEY and CDR2 SMNVEV (reference sequence). The DNA of the CDR3 is TGTGCCAGCAGTTCCACTTGGCTAGCGGGAGGGCCTGCCTACAATGAGCAGTTCTTC. Translating it yields CASSSTWLAGGPAYNEQFF.

The rearrangement links TRBV10-3 to TRBJ2-7; TRBD1 matches at 9 bases. CDR3 length equals 15 residues. Per the germline V gene, CDR1 is ENHRY and CDR2 is SYGVKD. Germline trimming cut 0 bases from V and 3 bases from J; bases unmatched to any gene: 3. Here the CDR3 DNA reads TGTGCCATCAGTGAGTCGACAGGGGGGGGCTACGAGCAGTACTTC. Its translation: CAISESTGGGYEQYF.

The V call is TRBV7-8, the J call TRBJ1-2; TRBD1 matches 7 bases. This CDR3 has 15 residues. The V and J ends lost 2 bases and 4 bases, in that order; junction bases with no gene match: 7. The germline V gene encodes CDR1 SGHVS and CDR2 FQNEAQ. The CDR3 DNA follows: TGTGCCAGCAGCTTAAGCCCGGGACAGAGCTATGGCTACACCTTC. This translates into CASSLSPGQSYGYTF.

The chain uses TRBV15 and TRBJ2-1; possibly TRBD2 for D (6 bases). V was trimmed by 0 bases and J by 0 bases, leaving 9 bases between them. The CDR3 contains 16 residues. CDR1 is LNHNV and CDR2 is YYDKDF in the germline V gene (reference sequence). CDR3 loop: CATSRDRAGSYNEQFF. The DNA of the CDR3 is TGTGCCACCAGCAGAGATAGAGCGGGCTCCTACAATGAGCAGTTCTTC.